This T cell receptor beta chain stems from a study of beta chain features in type 1 diabetes. On this clone: Its cognate antigen is unknown.

This CDR3 contains 13 residues. V was clipped by 5 bases and J by 4 bases; unmatched bases: 4. CDR1 is SGHTA, CDR2 FQGNSA, per germline. Findings and limits, study-wide: TCRB CDR3 length was moderately but significantly reduced in all four CD4+ subsets of Type 1 diabetes patients.

A CD45RO/CCR7/CD25/CD127/CD95/CD27 panel sorted naive, central memory, regulatory and stem cell-like memory CD4+ cells. Expressed TCRB transcripts were sequenced, since all the RNA that had been isolated was reverse transcribed. Generated by immunoSEQ multiplex PCR, the TCRdb table keeps only in-frame clones and is missing some. Counted here are some 350,000 clones, roughly a tenth occurring once; the ten biggest clones make up less than 0.65%. Sample: central memory CD4+ T cells from blood. The TCR was taken from a man between 25 and 39 years old with type 1 diabetes. The chain is built from TRBV7-2 and TRBJ1-2; 7 nucleotides match TRBD1. Here the CDR3 reads CASSAYRGYGYTF. CDR3 sequence (DNA): TGTGCCAGCAGCGCGTACAGGGGCTATGGCTACACCTTC.